Listed below are T cell receptor beta chains from one sample, sequenced in a study of cytomegalovirus exposure and HLA in healthy donors. Here immunoSEQ multiplex PCR was the method, and the copy in TCRdb shows in-frame clones only, minus some. With about 77,000 clones in the sample, the ten largest clones hold around 15%. Sequenced sample: PBMCs. Receptor source: a man in his fifties in good health and CMV-seropositive. Each CDR3 is given with its conserved first and last residue. A D gene is named only where the DNA matches it firmly. Some rows mark clone size as missing; the rest say once, few, many or name a class of expanded clone.

D gene: .
V gene: TRBV30
J gene: TRBJ2-2
clone size: .
CDR3 protein: CASPGEKNTGELFF
CDR3 DNA: TGTGCCTCTCCGGGGGAGAAGAACACCGGGGAGCTGTTTTTT

D gene: TRBD1
V gene: TRBV5-4
J gene: TRBJ2-3
clone size: .
CDR3 protein: CASSFADRGGSDTQYF
CDR3 DNA: TGTGCCAGCAGCTTCGCCGACAGGGGTGGGTCAGATACGCAGTATTTT

D gene: .
V gene: TRBV7-7
J gene: TRBJ2-2
clone size: .
CDR3 protein: CASSLGGMRELFF
CDR3 DNA: TGTGCCAGCAGCTTAGGCGGGATGCGGGAGCTGTTTTTT

D gene: TRBD1
V gene: TRBV29-1
J gene: TRBJ1-1
clone size: .
CDR3 protein: CSGHRGYEAFF
CDR3 DNA: TGCAGCGGTCACAGGGGCTATGAAGCTTTCTTT

D gene: .
V gene: TRBV5-1
J gene: TRBJ1-5
clone size: .
CDR3 protein: CASSLDSGSNQPQHF
CDR3 DNA: TGCGCCAGCAGCTTGGATTCGGGGAGCAATCAGCCCCAGCATTTT

D gene: TRBD1
V gene: TRBV2
J gene: TRBJ1-6
clone size: .
CDR3 protein: CASSEAGTAYNSPLHF
CDR3 DNA: TGTGCCAGCAGTGAAGCCGGGACAGCCTATAATTCACCCCTCCACTTT

D gene: TRBD1
V gene: TRBV2
J gene: TRBJ1-1
clone size: .
CDR3 protein: CASSGTGETEAFF
CDR3 DNA: TGTGCCAGCAGTGGGACAGGGGAAACTGAAGCTTTCTTT

D gene: TRBD2
V gene: TRBV5-1
J gene: TRBJ2-5
clone size: .
CDR3 protein: CASSLTSGGRGETQYF
CDR3 DNA: TGCGCCAGCAGTTTGACTAGCGGGGGCCGGGGGGAGACCCAGTACTTC

D gene: .
V gene: TRBV5-1
J gene: TRBJ1-5
clone size: .
CDR3 protein: CASSLVGAKGQPQHF
CDR3 DNA: TGCGCCAGCAGCTTGGTGGGGGCTAAGGGTCAGCCCCAGCATTTT

D gene: TRBD1
V gene: TRBV2
J gene: TRBJ1-5
clone size: .
CDR3 protein: CASSTDRGKQPQHF
CDR3 DNA: TGTGCCAGCAGCACCGACAGGGGGAAGCAGCCCCAGCATTTT

D gene: .
V gene: TRBV7-2
J gene: TRBJ1-2
clone size: .
CDR3 protein: CASSPQVYGYTF
CDR3 DNA: TGTGCCAGCAGCCCGCAGGTCTATGGCTACACCTTC

D gene: .
V gene: TRBV18
J gene: TRBJ1-3
clone size: .
CDR3 protein: CASSLNPGNTIYF
CDR3 DNA: TGTGCCAGCTCACTCAATCCCGGAAACACCATATATTTT

D gene: .
V gene: TRBV29-1
J gene: TRBJ2-3
clone size: .
CDR3 protein: CSVGTTKDTQYF
CDR3 DNA: TGCAGCGTTGGTACTACTAAAGATACGCAGTATTTT

D gene: .
V gene: TRBV4-1
J gene: TRBJ2-2
clone size: .
CDR3 protein: CASSQEGGAGANTGELFF
CDR3 DNA: TGCGCCAGCAGCCAAGAAGGAGGGGCAGGCGCGAACACCGGGGAGCTGTTTTTT

D gene: TRBD1
V gene: TRBV28
J gene: TRBJ1-3
clone size: .
CDR3 protein: CASTRTGAGSDTIYF
CDR3 DNA: TGTGCCAGCACCCGGACAGGGGCCGGGTCCGACACCATATATTTT

D gene: .
V gene: TRBV2
J gene: TRBJ2-1
clone size: .
CDR3 protein: CATTRDSNNEQFF
CDR3 DNA: TGTGCCACCACAAGGGACTCTAACAATGAGCAGTTCTTC

D gene: .
V gene: TRBV2
J gene: TRBJ2-3
clone size: .
CDR3 protein: CASSVTHLGSDTQYF
CDR3 DNA: TGTGCCAGCAGTGTTACGCATCTCGGGTCAGATACGCAGTATTTT

D gene: .
V gene: TRBV7-9
J gene: TRBJ1-4
clone size: .
CDR3 protein: CASSLDIAGEKLFF
CDR3 DNA: TGTGCCAGCAGCTTGGATATCGCCGGGGAAAAACTGTTTTTT

D gene: .
V gene: TRBV28
J gene: TRBJ2-7
clone size: .
CDR3 protein: CASSPPGYEQYF
CDR3 DNA: TGTGCCAGCAGTCCCCCCGGCTACGAGCAGTACTTC

D gene: TRBD1
V gene: TRBV2
J gene: TRBJ1-1
clone size: .
CDR3 protein: CASIPTGDRTEAFF
CDR3 DNA: TGTGCCAGCATACCGACAGGGGATAGAACTGAAGCTTTCTTT

D gene: TRBD1
V gene: TRBV2
J gene: TRBJ1-4
clone size: .
CDR3 protein: CASSDRQGTNEKLFF
CDR3 DNA: TGTGCCAGCAGTGATAGACAGGGAACTAATGAAAAACTGTTTTTT

D gene: .
V gene: TRBV5-1
J gene: TRBJ2-1
clone size: .
CDR3 protein: CASSLAGFNEQFF
CDR3 DNA: TGCGCCAGCAGCTTGGCAGGGTTCAATGAGCAGTTCTTC

D gene: .
V gene: TRBV4-1
J gene: TRBJ1-2
clone size: .
CDR3 protein: CASSRTPDRSTNYGYTF
CDR3 DNA: TGCGCCAGCAGCCGCACCCCTGACAGGTCAACTAACTATGGCTACACCTTC

D gene: .
V gene: TRBV9
J gene: TRBJ1-2
clone size: .
CDR3 protein: CASANSYGYTF
CDR3 DNA: TGTGCCAGCGCCAACAGCTATGGCTACACCTTC

D gene: TRBD2
V gene: TRBV5-1
J gene: TRBJ2-5
clone size: .
CDR3 protein: CASSLALAGAGKTQYF
CDR3 DNA: TGCGCCAGCAGCTTGGCCCTAGCGGGGGCCGGGAAGACCCAGTACTTC

D gene: .
V gene: TRBV12-5
J gene: TRBJ2-1
clone size: .
CDR3 protein: CASGLASSEGNEQFF
CDR3 DNA: TGTGCTAGTGGTTTGGCATCTAGCGAGGGCAATGAGCAGTTCTTC

D gene: TRBD1
V gene: TRBV5-4
J gene: TRBJ2-2
clone size: .
CDR3 protein: CASSPRTGRTTGELFF
CDR3 DNA: TGTGCCAGCAGCCCCCGGACAGGGAGGACCACCGGGGAGCTGTTTTTT

D gene: .
V gene: TRBV19
J gene: TRBJ1-5
clone size: .
CDR3 protein: CASSIAQGISNQPQHF
CDR3 DNA: TGTGCCAGTAGTATAGCTCAGGGGATAAGCAATCAGCCCCAGCATTTT

D gene: TRBD2
V gene: TRBV9
J gene: TRBJ2-1
clone size: .
CDR3 protein: CASSGSGFSGNEQFF
CDR3 DNA: TGTGCCAGCAGCGGTAGCGGTTTTAGCGGGAATGAGCAGTTCTTC

D gene: .
V gene: TRBV9
J gene: TRBJ1-2
clone size: .
CDR3 protein: CASSVGLGSNYGYTF
CDR3 DNA: TGTGCCAGCAGCGTAGGGTTGGGCAGCAACTATGGCTACACCTTC

D gene: .
V gene: TRBV7-2
J gene: TRBJ1-5
clone size: .
CDR3 protein: CASSLAGSNQPQHF
CDR3 DNA: TGTGCCAGCAGCTTGGCCGGGAGCAATCAGCCCCAGCATTTT

D gene: .
V gene: TRBV5-1
J gene: TRBJ1-1
clone size: .
CDR3 protein: CASSFSENTEAFF
CDR3 DNA: TGCGCCAGCAGCTTTTCAGAGAACACTGAAGCTTTCTTT

D gene: .
V gene: TRBV5-1
J gene: TRBJ1-2
clone size: medium-sized
CDR3 protein: CASSGPLETGYENGYTF
CDR3 DNA: TGCGCCAGCAGTGGCCCTTTGGAAACAGGGTACGAGAATGGCTACACCTTC

D gene: .
V gene: TRBV5-6
J gene: TRBJ1-1
clone size: .
CDR3 protein: CASSLPIGDTEAFF
CDR3 DNA: TGTGCCAGCAGCCTTCCTATAGGGGACACTGAAGCTTTCTTT

D gene: .
V gene: TRBV12-5
J gene: TRBJ2-7
clone size: .
CDR3 protein: CASQPGQVNYEQYF
CDR3 DNA: TGTGCTAGTCAGCCTGGGCAGGTGAACTACGAGCAGTACTTC

D gene: TRBD1
V gene: TRBV5-5
J gene: TRBJ2-2
clone size: .
CDR3 protein: CASSFWSGGKTGELFF
CDR3 DNA: TGTGCCAGCAGCTTTTGGTCAGGGGGCAAAACCGGGGAGCTGTTTTTT

D gene: TRBD1
V gene: TRBV6-5
J gene: TRBJ2-1
clone size: .
CDR3 protein: CASSLGQGGYNEQFF
CDR3 DNA: TGTGCCAGCAGTTTAGGACAGGGAGGATACAATGAGCAGTTCTTC

D gene: .
V gene: TRBV5-1
J gene: TRBJ2-1
clone size: .
CDR3 protein: CASSLTLGSGEQFF
CDR3 DNA: TGCGCCAGCAGCTTGACGCTAGGAAGTGGTGAGCAGTTCTTC

D gene: .
V gene: TRBV6-1
J gene: TRBJ2-5
clone size: .
CDR3 protein: CASSPPTGTRETQYF
CDR3 DNA: TGTGCCAGCAGTCCTCCGACAGGGACTAGGGAGACCCAGTACTTC